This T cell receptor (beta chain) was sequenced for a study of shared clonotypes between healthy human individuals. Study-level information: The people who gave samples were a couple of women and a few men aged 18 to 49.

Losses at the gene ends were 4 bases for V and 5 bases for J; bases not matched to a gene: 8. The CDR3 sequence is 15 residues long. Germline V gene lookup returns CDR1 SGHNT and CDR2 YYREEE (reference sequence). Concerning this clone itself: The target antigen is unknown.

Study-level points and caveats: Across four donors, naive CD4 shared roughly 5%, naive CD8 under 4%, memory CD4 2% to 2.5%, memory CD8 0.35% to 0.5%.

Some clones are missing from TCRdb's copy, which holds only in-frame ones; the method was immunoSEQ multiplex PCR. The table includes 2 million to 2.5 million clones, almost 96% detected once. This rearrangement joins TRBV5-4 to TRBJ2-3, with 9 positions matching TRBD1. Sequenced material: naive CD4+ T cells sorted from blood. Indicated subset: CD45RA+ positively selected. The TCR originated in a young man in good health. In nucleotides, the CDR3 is TGTGCCAGCAGCCCACGGACAGGGGAACGAGATACGCAGTATTTT. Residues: CASSPRTGERDTQYF.